Listed here is a single T cell receptor (beta chain). Antigen specificity is unknown. This sample stems from a study of OX40 agonist ivuxolimab in advanced cancers. Study as a whole: Patients enrolled in dose escalation were diagnosed with hepatocellular carcinoma, melanoma, renal cell or head and neck cancer.

Only in-frame clones appear in the TCRdb table, and some are missing; sequencing was by immunoSEQ multiplex PCR. This sample has tens of thousands of clones, with approximately 85% found just once. Study-level points and caveats: In general, CD8+ T cells held more expanded clones than CD4+ did, on average. CD4+ and CD8+ blood T cells expanded clonally by week 6 at 0.1 to 3.0 mg/kg.

Germline V CDR1 and CDR2: SGHRS, YFSETQ. V shed 4 bases, J shed 0 bases, and the junction held 9 bases outside the gene matches. CDR3 length: 18 residues. This specimen consisted of CD4+ or CD8+ T cells sorted from blood, obtained in a trial of the OX40 agonist ivuxolimab. This sequence originates from an adult with an advanced solid tumor such as melanoma, head and neck, liver or kidney cancer. The chain carries TRBV5-1 and TRBJ2-6; 8 bases agree with TRBD2. The CDR3 region is CASSGGSGGRSGANVLTF. The CDR3 DNA sequence: TGCGCCAGCAGCGGGGGCAGCGGGGGACGCTCTGGGGCCAACGTCCTGACTTTC.